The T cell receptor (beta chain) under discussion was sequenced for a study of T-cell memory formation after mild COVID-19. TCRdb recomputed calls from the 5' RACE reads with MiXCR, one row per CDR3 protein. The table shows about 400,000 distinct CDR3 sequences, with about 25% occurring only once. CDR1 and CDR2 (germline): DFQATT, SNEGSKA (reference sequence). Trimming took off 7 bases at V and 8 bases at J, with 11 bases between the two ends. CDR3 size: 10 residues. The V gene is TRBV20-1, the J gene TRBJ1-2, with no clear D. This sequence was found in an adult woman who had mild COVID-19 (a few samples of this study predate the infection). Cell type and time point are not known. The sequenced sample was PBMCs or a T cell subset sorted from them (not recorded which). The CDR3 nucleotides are TGCAGTGTCGATATCCCCGGCTACACCTTC. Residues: CSVDIPGYTF.